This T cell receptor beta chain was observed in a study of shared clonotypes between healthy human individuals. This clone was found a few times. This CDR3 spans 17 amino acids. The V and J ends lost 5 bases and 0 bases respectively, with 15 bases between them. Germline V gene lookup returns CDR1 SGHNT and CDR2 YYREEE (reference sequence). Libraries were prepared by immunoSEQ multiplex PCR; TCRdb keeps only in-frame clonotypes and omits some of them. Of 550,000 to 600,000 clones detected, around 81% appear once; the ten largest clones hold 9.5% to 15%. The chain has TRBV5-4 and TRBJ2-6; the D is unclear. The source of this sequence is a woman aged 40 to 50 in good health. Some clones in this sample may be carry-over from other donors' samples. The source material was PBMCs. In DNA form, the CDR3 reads TGTGCCAGCAGAACGAATCGAATCCGCTCTGGGGCCAACGTCCTGACTTTC. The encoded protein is CASRTNRIRSGANVLTF.